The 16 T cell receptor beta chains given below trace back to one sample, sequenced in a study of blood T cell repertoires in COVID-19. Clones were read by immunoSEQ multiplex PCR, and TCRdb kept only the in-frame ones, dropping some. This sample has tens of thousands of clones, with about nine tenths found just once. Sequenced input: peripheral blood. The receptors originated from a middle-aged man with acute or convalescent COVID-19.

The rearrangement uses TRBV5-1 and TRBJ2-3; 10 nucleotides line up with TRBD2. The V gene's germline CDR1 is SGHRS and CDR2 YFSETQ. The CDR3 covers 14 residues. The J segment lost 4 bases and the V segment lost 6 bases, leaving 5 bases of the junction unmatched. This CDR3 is CASMLAGAADTQYF. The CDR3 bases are TGCGCCAGCATGCTAGCGGGAGCAGCAGATACGCAGTATTTT. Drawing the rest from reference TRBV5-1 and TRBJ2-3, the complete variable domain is KAGVTQTPRYLIKTRGQQVTLSCSPISGHRSVSWYQQTPGQGLQFLFEYFSETQRNKGNFPGRFSGRQFSNSRSEMNVSTLELGDSALYLCASMLAGAADTQYFGPGTRLTVL.

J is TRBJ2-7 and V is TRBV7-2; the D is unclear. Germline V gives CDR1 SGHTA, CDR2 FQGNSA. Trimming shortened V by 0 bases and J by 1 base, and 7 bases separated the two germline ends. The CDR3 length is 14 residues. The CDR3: CASSLATFSYEQYF. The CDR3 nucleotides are TGTGCCAGCAGCTTAGCAACATTTTCCTACGAGCAGTACTTC.

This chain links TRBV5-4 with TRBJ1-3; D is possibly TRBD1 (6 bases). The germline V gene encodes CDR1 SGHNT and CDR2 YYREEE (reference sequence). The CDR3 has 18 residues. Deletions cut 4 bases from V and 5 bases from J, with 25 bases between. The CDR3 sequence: CASSTGGAGGSGRNTIYF. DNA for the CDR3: TGTGCCAGCAGCACGGGGGGGGCAGGTGGAAGTGGGAGAAACACCATATATTTT.

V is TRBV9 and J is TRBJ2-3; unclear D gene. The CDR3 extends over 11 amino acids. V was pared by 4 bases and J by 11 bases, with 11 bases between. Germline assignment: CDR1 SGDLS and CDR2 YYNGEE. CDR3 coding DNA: TGTGCCAGCAGCCCCCTAGACCTGCAGTATTTT. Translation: CASSPLDLQYF.

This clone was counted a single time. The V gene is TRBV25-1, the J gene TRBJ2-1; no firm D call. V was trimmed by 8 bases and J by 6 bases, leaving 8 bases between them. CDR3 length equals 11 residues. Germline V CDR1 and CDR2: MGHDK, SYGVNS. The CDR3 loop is CASASGNEQFF. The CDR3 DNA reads TGTGCCAGCGCCTCAGGCAATGAGCAGTTCTTC.

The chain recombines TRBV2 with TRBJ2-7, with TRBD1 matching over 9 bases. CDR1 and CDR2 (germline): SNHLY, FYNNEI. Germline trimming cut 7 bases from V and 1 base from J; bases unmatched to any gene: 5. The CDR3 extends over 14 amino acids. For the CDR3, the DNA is TGTGCCAGCAAGAGGACAGGGGAATCCTACGAGCAGTACGTC. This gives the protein CASKRTGESYEQYV.

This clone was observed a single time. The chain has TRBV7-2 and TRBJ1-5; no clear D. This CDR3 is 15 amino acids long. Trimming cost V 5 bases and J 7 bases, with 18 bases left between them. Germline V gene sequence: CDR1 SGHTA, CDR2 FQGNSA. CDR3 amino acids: CASSPQVSPVQPQHF. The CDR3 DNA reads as TGTGCCAGCAGCCCCCAGGTTTCCCCCGTACAGCCCCAGCATTTT.

CDR3 sequence (DNA): TGTGCCAGCAGTGGAGGTCCGCTCTCTGGAAACACCATATATTTT. Translated: CASSGGPLSGNTIYF. This rearrangement joins TRBV25-1 to TRBJ1-3; D gene unclear. Germline V gene lookup returns CDR1 MGHDK and CDR2 SYGVNS. The V end lost 4 bases, the J end lost 0 bases, and 10 bases lay between the germline ends. CDR3 length equals 15 residues.

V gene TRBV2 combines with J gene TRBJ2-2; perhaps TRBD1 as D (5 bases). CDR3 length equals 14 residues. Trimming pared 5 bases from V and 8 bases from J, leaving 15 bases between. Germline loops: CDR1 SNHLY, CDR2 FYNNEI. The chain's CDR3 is CASSLRQTRGELFF. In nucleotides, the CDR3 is TGTGCCAGCAGTCTTCGACAGACTCGAGGGGAGCTGTTTTTT.

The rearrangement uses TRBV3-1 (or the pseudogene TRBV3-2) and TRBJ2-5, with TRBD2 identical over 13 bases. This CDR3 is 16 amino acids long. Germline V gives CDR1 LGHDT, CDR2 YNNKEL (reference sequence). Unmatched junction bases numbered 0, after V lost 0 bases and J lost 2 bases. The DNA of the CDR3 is TGTGCCAGCAGCCAAGAGGGACTAGCGGGACAAGAGACCCAGTACTTC. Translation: CASSQEGLAGQETQYF.

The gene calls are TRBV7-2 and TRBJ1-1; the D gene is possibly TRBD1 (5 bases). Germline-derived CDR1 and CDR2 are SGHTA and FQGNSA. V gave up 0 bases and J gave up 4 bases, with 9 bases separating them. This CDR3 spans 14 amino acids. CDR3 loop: CASSLAQGSTEAFF. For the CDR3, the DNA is TGTGCCAGCAGCTTAGCGCAGGGAAGCACTGAAGCTTTCTTT. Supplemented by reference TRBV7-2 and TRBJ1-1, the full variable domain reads GAGVSQSPSNKVTEKGKDVELRCDPISGHTALYWYRQSLGQGLEFLIYFQGNSAPDKSGLPSDRFSAERTGGSVSTLTIQRTQQEDSAVYLCASSLAQGSTEAFFGQGTRLTVV.

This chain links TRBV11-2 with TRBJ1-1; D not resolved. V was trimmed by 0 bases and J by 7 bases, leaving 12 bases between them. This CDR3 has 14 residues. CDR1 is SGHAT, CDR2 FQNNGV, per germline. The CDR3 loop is CASSLDRSRGEAFF. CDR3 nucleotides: TGTGCCAGCAGCTTAGATCGGTCCCGGGGTGAAGCTTTCTTT.

CDR3 residues: CASSVDGRPGTQYF. The DNA for the CDR3 is TGTGCCAGCAGCGTAGACGGCAGGCCCGGGACCCAGTACTTC. The rearrangement uses TRBV9 and TRBJ2-5, with D hard to call. Trimming shortened V by 0 bases and J by 7 bases, and 13 bases separated the two germline ends. Germline V gives CDR1 SGDLS, CDR2 YYNGEE. CDR3 size: 14 residues.

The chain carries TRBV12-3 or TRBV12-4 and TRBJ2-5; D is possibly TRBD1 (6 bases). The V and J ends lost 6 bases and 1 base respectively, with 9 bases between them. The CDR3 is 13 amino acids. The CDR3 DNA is TGTGCCAGCAGCCGACAGGCCCAAGAGACCCAGTACTTC. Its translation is CASSRQAQETQYF.

Here the CDR3 DNA reads TGTGCCAGCAGCTTATTCCCCTTACGAGGAAAGGGCGGGAACTATGGCTACACCTTC. Its protein product is CASSLFPLRGKGGNYGYTF. This rearrangement joins TRBV7-2 to TRBJ1-2; D gene ambiguous. This CDR3 has 19 amino acids. V was cut by 2 bases and J by 2 bases, with 24 bases left in between. Germline V CDR1 and CDR2: SGHTA, FQGNSA. The full variable domain, rest sourced from reference TRBV7-2 and TRBJ1-2, is GAGVSQSPSNKVTEKGKDVELRCDPISGHTALYWYRQSLGQGLEFLIYFQGNSAPDKSGLPSDRFSAERTGGSVSTLTIQRTQQEDSAVYLCASSLFPLRGKGGNYGYTFGSGTRLTVV.

The CDR3 protein is CASSIVSSFDREQFF. CDR3 coding DNA: TGTGCCAGTAGTATAGTGTCTAGCTTCGATCGCGAGCAGTTCTTC. The chain combines TRBV19 with TRBJ2-1, with D tentatively TRBD2 (5 bases). Germline V gene data show CDR1 as LNHDA and CDR2 as SQIVND (reference sequence). The CDR3 has 15 amino acids. Between the trimmed V and J ends, which lost 1 base and 10 bases, there was a span of 17 bases.